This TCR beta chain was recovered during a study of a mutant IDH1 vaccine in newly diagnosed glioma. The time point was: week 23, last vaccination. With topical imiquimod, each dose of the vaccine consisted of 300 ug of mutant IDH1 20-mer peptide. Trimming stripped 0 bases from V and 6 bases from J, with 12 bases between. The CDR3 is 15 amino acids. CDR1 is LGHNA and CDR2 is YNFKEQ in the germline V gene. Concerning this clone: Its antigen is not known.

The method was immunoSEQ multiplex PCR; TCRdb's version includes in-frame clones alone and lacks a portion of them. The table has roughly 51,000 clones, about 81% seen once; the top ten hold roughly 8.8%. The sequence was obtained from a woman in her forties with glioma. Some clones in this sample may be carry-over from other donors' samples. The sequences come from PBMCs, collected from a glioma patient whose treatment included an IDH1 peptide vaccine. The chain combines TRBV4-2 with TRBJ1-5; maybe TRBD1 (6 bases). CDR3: CASSQEQGMSQPQHF. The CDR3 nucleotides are TGTGCCAGCAGCCAAGAACAGGGTATGAGTCAGCCCCAGCATTTT.